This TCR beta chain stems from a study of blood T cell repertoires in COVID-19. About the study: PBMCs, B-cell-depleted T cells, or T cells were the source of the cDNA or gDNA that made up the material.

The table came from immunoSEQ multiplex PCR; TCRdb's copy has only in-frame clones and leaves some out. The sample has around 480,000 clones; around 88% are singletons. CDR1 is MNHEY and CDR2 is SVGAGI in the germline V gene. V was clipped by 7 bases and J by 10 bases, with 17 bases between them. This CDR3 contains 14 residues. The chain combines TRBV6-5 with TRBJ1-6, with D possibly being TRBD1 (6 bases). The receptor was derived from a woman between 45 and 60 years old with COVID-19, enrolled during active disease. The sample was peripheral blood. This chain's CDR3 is CASTRGRANSPLHF. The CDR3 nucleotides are TGTGCCAGCACCAGGGGCAGGGCGAACTCACCCCTCCACTTT.